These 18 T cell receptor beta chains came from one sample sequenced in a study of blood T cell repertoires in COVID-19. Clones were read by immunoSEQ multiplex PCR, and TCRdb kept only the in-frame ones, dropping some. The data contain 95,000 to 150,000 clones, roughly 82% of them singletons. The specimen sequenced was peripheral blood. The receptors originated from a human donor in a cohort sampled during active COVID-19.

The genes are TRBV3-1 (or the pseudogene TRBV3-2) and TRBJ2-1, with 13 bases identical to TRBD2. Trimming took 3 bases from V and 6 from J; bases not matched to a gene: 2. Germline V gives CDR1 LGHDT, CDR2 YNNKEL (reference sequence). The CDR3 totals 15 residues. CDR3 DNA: TGTGCCAGCAGCCAGGGACTAGCGGGGTTCAATGAGCAGTTCTTC. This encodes CASSQGLAGFNEQFF.

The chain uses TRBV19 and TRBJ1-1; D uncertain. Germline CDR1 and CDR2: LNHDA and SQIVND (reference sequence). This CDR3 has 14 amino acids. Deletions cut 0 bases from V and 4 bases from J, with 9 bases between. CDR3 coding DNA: TGTGCCAGTAGTATAGATCCCGGTCGCACTGAAGCTTTCTTT. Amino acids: CASSIDPGRTEAFF. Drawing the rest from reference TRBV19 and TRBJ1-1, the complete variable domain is DGGITQSPKYLFRKEGQNVTLSCEQNLNHDAMYWYRQDPGQGLRLIYYSQIVNDFQKGDIAEGYSVSREKKESFPLTVTSAQKNPTAFYLCASSIDPGRTEAFFGQGTRLTVV.

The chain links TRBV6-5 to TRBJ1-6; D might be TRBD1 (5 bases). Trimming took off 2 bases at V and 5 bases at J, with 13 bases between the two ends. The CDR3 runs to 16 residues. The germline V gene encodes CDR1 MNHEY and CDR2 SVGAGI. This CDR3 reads CASSYTAPGDNSPLHF. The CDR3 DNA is TGTGCCAGCAGTTACACCGCCCCGGGGGATAATTCACCCCTCCACTTT.

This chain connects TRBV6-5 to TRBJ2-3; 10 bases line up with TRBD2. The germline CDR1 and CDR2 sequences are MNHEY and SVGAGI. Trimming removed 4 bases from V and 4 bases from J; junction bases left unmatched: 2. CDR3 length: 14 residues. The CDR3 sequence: CASSSLAGSDTQYF. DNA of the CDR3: TGTGCCAGCAGTTCACTAGCGGGGTCAGATACGCAGTATTTT.

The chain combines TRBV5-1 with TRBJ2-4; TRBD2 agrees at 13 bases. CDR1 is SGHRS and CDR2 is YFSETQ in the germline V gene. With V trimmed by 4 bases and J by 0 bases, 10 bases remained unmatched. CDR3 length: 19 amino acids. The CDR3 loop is CASSPDPGLAGSAKNIQYF. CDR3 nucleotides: TGCGCCAGCAGCCCCGATCCGGGACTAGCGGGGTCAGCCAAAAACATTCAGTACTTC.

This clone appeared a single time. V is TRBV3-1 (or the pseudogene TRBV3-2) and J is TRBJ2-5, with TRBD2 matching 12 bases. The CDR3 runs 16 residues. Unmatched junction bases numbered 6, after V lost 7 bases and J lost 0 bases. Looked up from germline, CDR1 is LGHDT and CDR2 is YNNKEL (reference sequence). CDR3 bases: TGTGCCAGCAACACACTAGCGGGGGGTGACCAAGAGACCCAGTACTTC. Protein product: CASNTLAGGDQETQYF.

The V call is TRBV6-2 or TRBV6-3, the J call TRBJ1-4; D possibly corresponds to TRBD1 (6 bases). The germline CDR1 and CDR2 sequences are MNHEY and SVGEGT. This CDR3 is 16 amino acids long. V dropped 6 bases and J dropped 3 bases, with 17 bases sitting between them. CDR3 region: CASSRAGVQSNEKLFF. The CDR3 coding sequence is TGTGCCAGCAGCCGAGCAGGGGTTCAGTCTAATGAAAAACTGTTTTTT.

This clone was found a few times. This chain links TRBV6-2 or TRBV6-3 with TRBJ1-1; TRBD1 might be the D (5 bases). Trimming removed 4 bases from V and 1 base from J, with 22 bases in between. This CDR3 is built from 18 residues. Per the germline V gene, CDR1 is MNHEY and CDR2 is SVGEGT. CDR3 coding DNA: TGTGCCAGCAGTTTATGGAGGGGTCGGTTCCCTTCGAACACTGAAGCTTTCTTT. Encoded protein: CASSLWRGRFPSNTEAFF.

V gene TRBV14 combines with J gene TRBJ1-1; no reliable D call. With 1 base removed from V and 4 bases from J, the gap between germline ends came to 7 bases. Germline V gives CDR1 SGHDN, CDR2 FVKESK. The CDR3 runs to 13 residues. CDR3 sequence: CASSQVAGTEAFF. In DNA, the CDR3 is TGTGCCAGCAGCCAAGTTGCGGGCACTGAAGCTTTCTTT.

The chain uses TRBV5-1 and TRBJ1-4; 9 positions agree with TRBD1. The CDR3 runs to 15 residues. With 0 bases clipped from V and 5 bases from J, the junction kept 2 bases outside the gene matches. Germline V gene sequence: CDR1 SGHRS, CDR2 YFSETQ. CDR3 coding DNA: TGCGCCAGCAGCTTGGTAGGACAGGGGAATGAAAAACTGTTTTTT. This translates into CASSLVGQGNEKLFF.

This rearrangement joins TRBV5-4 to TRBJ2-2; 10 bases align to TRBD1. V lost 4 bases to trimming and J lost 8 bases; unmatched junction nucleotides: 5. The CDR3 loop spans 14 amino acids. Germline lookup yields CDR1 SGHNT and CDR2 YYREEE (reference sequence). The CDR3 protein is CASSGDRGRGELFF. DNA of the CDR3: TGTGCCAGCAGCGGGGACAGGGGAAGGGGGGAGCTGTTTTTT.

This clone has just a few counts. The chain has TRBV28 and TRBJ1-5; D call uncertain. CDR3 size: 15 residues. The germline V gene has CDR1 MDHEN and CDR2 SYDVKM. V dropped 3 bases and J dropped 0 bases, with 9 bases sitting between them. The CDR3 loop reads CASSLYGYSNQPQHF. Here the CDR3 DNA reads TGTGCCAGCAGTTTGTACGGTTATAGCAATCAGCCCCAGCATTTT.

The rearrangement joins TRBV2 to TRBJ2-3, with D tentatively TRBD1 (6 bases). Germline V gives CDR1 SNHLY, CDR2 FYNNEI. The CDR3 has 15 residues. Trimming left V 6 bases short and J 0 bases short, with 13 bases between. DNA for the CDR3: TGTGCCAGCAGCGTTTCTAGGGGGAGCACAGATACGCAGTATTTT. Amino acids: CASSVSRGSTDTQYF.

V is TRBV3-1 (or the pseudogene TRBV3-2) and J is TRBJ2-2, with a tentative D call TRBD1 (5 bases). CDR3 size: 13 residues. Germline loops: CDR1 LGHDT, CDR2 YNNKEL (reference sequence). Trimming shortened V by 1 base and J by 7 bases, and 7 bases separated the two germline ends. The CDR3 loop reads CASSQGGIGELFF. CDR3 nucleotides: TGTGCCAGCAGCCAAGGGGGCATCGGGGAGCTGTTTTTT.

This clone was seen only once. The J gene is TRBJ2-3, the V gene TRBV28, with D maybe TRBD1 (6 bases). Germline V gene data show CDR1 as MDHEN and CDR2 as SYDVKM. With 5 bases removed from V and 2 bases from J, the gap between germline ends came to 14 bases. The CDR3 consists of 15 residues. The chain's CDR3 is CASSDGTYFTDTQYF. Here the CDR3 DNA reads TGTGCCAGCAGTGACGGGACATACTTCACAGATACGCAGTATTTT.

CDR3 sequence reads: CARSGTGAPYGYTF. The CDR3, as DNA: TGTGCCAGAAGCGGTACAGGGGCCCCCTATGGCTACACCTTC. The V call is TRBV5-3, the J call TRBJ1-2; TRBD1 aligns across 7 bases. TRBV5-3 carries the ORF label, with uncertain function. This CDR3 has 14 residues. V lost 4 bases to trimming and J lost 4 bases; unmatched junction nucleotides: 7.

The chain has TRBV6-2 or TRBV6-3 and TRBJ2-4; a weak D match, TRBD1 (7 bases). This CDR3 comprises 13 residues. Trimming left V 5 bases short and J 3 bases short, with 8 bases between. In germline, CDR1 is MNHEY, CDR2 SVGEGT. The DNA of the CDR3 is TGTGCCAGCAGTCAGGGGGGCAAAAACATTCAGTACTTC. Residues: CASSQGGKNIQYF.

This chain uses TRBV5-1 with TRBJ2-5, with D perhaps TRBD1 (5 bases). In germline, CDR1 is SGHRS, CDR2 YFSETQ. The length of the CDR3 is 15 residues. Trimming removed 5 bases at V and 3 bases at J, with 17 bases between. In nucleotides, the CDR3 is TGCGCCAGCAGTGTCTGGGGCCTTGGAGAAGAGACCCAGTACTTC. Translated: CASSVWGLGEETQYF.